The 15 T cell receptor beta chains below come from one sample, sequenced in a study of blood T cell repertoires in COVID-19. Assay: immunoSEQ multiplex PCR; the TCRdb copy retains only in-frame clones and omits some. The table has 100,000 to 150,000 clones, over 65% seen once. Sequencing was done on a sample of peripheral blood. The receptors shown here come from a man aged 65 to 85 with acute or convalescent COVID-19.

This chain connects TRBV7-2 to TRBJ2-5; 12 bases agree with TRBD2. The CDR3 covers 17 residues. Trimming removed 3 bases from V and 3 bases from J; junction bases left unmatched: 8. CDR1 is SGHTA, CDR2 FQGNSA, per germline. This chain's CDR3 is CASSFRGLAGVKETQYF. CDR3 DNA sequence: TGTGCCAGCAGCTTCCGGGGACTAGCGGGTGTAAAAGAGACCCAGTACTTC.

In this sample, this clone turned up once. V usage is TRBV24-1 and J usage is TRBJ2-1; the match to TRBD1 covers 11 bases. V was pared by 3 bases and J by 1 base, with 7 bases of the junction left unmatched. Germline CDR1 reads KGHDR; CDR2 reads SFDVKD. The CDR3 extends over 18 amino acids. The CDR3 here is CATSDGPGQGVSYNEQFF. CDR3 DNA sequence: TGTGCCACCAGTGATGGGCCGGGACAGGGGGTTTCCTACAATGAGCAGTTCTTC.

The chain uses TRBV11-2 and TRBJ2-7, with 8 bases aligning to TRBD1. V lost 5 bases to trimming and J lost 3 bases; unmatched junction nucleotides: 3. The CDR3 contains 13 residues. Germline V lookup: CDR1 SGHAT, CDR2 FQNNGV. The CDR3 sequence: CASSPDRGYEQYF. The DNA for the CDR3 is TGTGCCAGCAGCCCCGACAGGGGCTACGAGCAGTACTTC.

A single count supports this clone. The chain couples TRBV28 to TRBJ1-2; D perhaps matches TRBD1 (6 bases). V gave up 3 bases and J gave up 3 bases, with 14 bases separating them. CDR1 and CDR2 (germline): MDHEN, SYDVKM. This CDR3 comprises 15 residues. CDR3 region: CASSFVGATDYGYTF. In DNA, the CDR3 is TGTGCCAGCAGTTTCGTGGGGGCGACGGACTATGGCTACACCTTC.

This clone has just one count. This sample includes further DNA sequences coding for the same CDR3. The V call is TRBV5-4, the J call TRBJ2-3; D is perhaps TRBD1 (5 bases). The CDR3 spans 15 residues. Trimming pared 0 bases from V and 0 bases from J, leaving 8 bases between. The germline gives CDR1 SGHNT, CDR2 YYREEE (reference sequence). This chain's CDR3 is CASSLGGSSTDTQYF. The DNA of the CDR3 is TGTGCCAGCAGCTTGGGGGGCAGCAGCACAGATACGCAGTATTTT.

V is TRBV12-5 and J is TRBJ2-1; 10 bases fit TRBD2. V shed 1 base and J 4 bases; nucleotides not matched to a gene: 1. CDR1 is LGHNT and CDR2 is FRNRAP in the germline V gene. The CDR3 spans 15 residues. The CDR3 spells CASGLGTSGYNEQFF. CDR3 in DNA: TGTGCTAGTGGTTTGGGGACTAGCGGTTACAATGAGCAGTTCTTC. The full variable domain, rest sourced from reference TRBV12-5 and TRBJ2-1, is DARVTQTPRHKVTEMGQEVTMRCQPILGHNTVFWYRQTMMQGLELLAYFRNRAPLDDSGMPKDRFSAEMPDATLATLKIQPSEPRDSAVYFCASGLGTSGYNEQFFGPGTRLTVL.

The V gene is TRBV19, the J gene TRBJ1-5; no clear D. The V gene's germline CDR1 is LNHDA and CDR2 SQIVND (reference sequence). This CDR3 is built from 15 residues. V was shortened by 9 bases and J by 1 base, with 16 bases between the two germline ends. The chain's CDR3 is CASKTAAESNQPQHF. In nucleotides, the CDR3 is TGTGCCAGCAAGACTGCCGCGGAGAGCAATCAGCCCCAGCATTTT. Combining the CDR3 with reference TRBV19 and TRBJ1-5 gives the whole variable domain DGGITQSPKYLFRKEGQNVTLSCEQNLNHDAMYWYRQDPGQGLRLIYYSQIVNDFQKGDIAEGYSVSREKKESFPLTVTSAQKNPTAFYLCASKTAAESNQPQHFGDGTRLSIL.

The chain is built from TRBV5-1 and TRBJ2-3, with 12 bases identical to TRBD2. Germline CDR1 SGHRS, CDR2 YFSETQ. V was pared by 1 base and J by 5 bases, with 2 bases of the junction left unmatched. The length of the CDR3 is 15 residues. The CDR3 region has the DNA TGCGCCAGCAGCTTGCTAGCGGGAGGGATAGATACGCAGTATTTT. Amino acid sequence: CASSLLAGGIDTQYF. Filled out from reference TRBV5-1 and TRBJ2-3, the complete variable domain reads KAGVTQTPRYLIKTRGQQVTLSCSPISGHRSVSWYQQTPGQGLQFLFEYFSETQRNKGNFPGRFSGRQFSNSRSEMNVSTLELGDSALYLCASSLLAGGIDTQYFGPGTRLTVL.

In its sample, this clone was seen once. V usage is TRBV27 and J usage is TRBJ2-7; 10 nucleotides match TRBD1. The CDR3 contains 15 residues. The V gene end was trimmed by 4 bases and the J gene end by 5 bases; junction bases not matched to a gene: 8. Germline loops: CDR1 MNHEY, CDR2 SMNVEV (reference sequence). CDR3 DNA sequence: TGTGCCAGCAGTTCTTTGGGACAGGGGAGGCACGAGCAGTACTTC. Translation: CASSSLGQGRHEQYF.

This clone was picked up a small number of times. The chain recombines TRBV19 with TRBJ2-6; TRBD1 aligns across 12 bases. The germline CDR1 and CDR2 sequences are LNHDA and SQIVND (reference sequence). The CDR3 runs to 17 residues. The V and J ends lost 7 bases and 2 bases, in that order; junction bases with no gene match: 6. CDR3 sequence: CASTSGTGGAGANVLTF. As DNA, the CDR3 is TGTGCCAGTACCTCCGGGACAGGGGGCGCTGGGGCCAACGTCCTGACTTTC. The full variable domain, rest sourced from reference TRBV19 and TRBJ2-6, is DGGITQSPKYLFRKEGQNVTLSCEQNLNHDAMYWYRQDPGQGLRLIYYSQIVNDFQKGDIAEGYSVSREKKESFPLTVTSAQKNPTAFYLCASTSGTGGAGANVLTFGAGSRLTVL.

This clone has a single count. This rearrangement joins TRBV7-2 to TRBJ2-1; D gene uncertain. The germline V gene has CDR1 SGHTA and CDR2 FQGNSA. V lost 5 bases and J 4 bases, leaving 9 bases between the germline ends. CDR3 size: 13 residues. This CDR3 reads CASSPGWYNEQFF. The CDR3 nucleotides read TGTGCCAGCAGCCCGGGTTGGTACAATGAGCAGTTCTTC.

J is TRBJ1-1 and V is TRBV2; D may be TRBD1 (5 bases). Germline values: CDR1 SNHLY, CDR2 FYNNEI. V was pared by 2 bases and J by 2 bases, with 12 bases between. This CDR3 has 15 residues. The CDR3 loop is CASSEQGQGNTEAFF. CDR3 in DNA: TGTGCCAGCAGTGAACAAGGGCAGGGAAACACTGAAGCTTTCTTT.

The rearrangement links TRBV9 to TRBJ2-3; tentative D call: TRBD1 (5 bases). The CDR3 has 14 amino acids. V lost 0 bases to trimming and J lost 9 bases, with 14 bases between them. In germline, CDR1 is SGDLS, CDR2 YYNGEE. CDR3 in DNA: TGTGCCAGCAGCGTAGGTAGCAGGGTGGACACGCAGTATTTT. Its protein product is CASSVGSRVDTQYF.

This clone was observed once. The rearrangement joins TRBV28 to TRBJ2-7, with TRBD2 as a possible D gene (5 bases). Trimming removed 4 bases from V and 4 bases from J, with 8 bases in between. CDR1 and CDR2 (germline): MDHEN, SYDVKM. The CDR3 is made up of 12 amino acids. The CDR3 DNA is TGTGCCAGCAGTTCACTAGGGTACGAGCAGTACTTC. Translated: CASSSLGYEQYF.

The chain employs TRBV18 and TRBJ2-5, with no clear D. CDR1 is KGHSH and CDR2 is LQKENI in the germline V gene. The CDR3 totals 14 residues. The V end lost 2 bases, the J end lost 0 bases, and 7 bases lay between the germline ends. CDR3 sequence: CASSPASNQETQYF. DNA for the CDR3: TGTGCCAGCTCACCAGCTAGTAACCAAGAGACCCAGTACTTC.